The present T cell receptor (beta chain) was sequenced within a study of T-cell reconstitution after alpha-beta-depleted transplantation in children (dated by TCRdb to the mid-2010s). For the study in its entirety: Using TCR repertoire profiling, the study quantitatively followed how T-cell immune reconstitution unfolded in children after TCRalphabeta/CD19-depleted allogeneic hematopoietic cell transplantation.

Relative to germline, V is 7 bases shorter and J is 4 bases shorter, with 20 bases between their ends. Including the terminal cysteine and phenylalanine, the CDR3 comprises 16 residues. Only the CDR3 DNA is retained, 48 bases long and in frame from the first base. CDR1 and CDR2 are read off the germline V gene as MDHEN and SYDVKM. The sample's treatment or condition label is to be understood as: allogeneic hematopoietic cell transplantation with graft depleted of TCRalphabeta T cells and CD19 B cells. TCRalphabeta/CD19-depleted allogeneic hematopoietic cell grafts were given to the transplant recipients, all of whom were children. Library prep was done by PCR. The data were produced on an Illumina HiSeq 2500. Molecular barcoding was employed in the preparation of TCR libraries, with unique molecular identifiers being used to normalize TCRbeta repertoire quantification. The public reads were quality trimmed at Q25 with fastp and then assembled into clones with MiXCR by TCRdb, keeping productive beta chains. Records with the same CDR3 protein are collapsed into one entry carrying the most frequent genes and DNA. For this sample the table gives more than 500,000 distinct CDR3 sequences, of which about an eighth were detected only once. Less than 15% of the sample lies in the top ten.

Study-wide conclusions, independent of this receptor: The apparently early alphabetaT-cell count recovery about two months after transplant was reportedly dependent on only several hundred rapidly expanded clones derived from non-depleted graft cells. The frequencies of hyperexpanded clones fell over the following months, and after one year, T-cell counts and TCRbeta diversity were mostly attributed to newly produced T cells. The high TCRbeta diversity at day 60 in some patients was ascribed to recipient T cells and intrathymic progenitors that had survived conditioning.

This clonotype has a handful of counts. Its antigen is unknown. Per-base quality was not reported, and no clone a single base away is much larger than it. The sequence derives from a female patient aged 2-9 years who had a stem cell transplant for aplastic anemia, so the T cells may come from the graft donor. The sequencing here drew on PBMCs, mostly from graft donor cells, taken 180 days after TCRalphabeta/CD19-depleted stem cell transplant. The V and J genes are TRBV28 and TRBJ1-5; the D gene lacks a confident call. The CDR3 in this case is CASITAGKRGNQPQHF. The DNA sequence is given as TGTGCCAGCATCACGGCGGGAAAGCGAGGGAATCAGCCCCAGCATTTT. The entire variable domain, with the stretches around the CDR3 drawn from the reference TRBV28 and TRBJ1-5 proteins, is DVKVTQSSRYLVKRTGEKVFLECVQDMDHENMFWYRQDPGLGLRLIYFSYDVKMKEKGDIPEGYSVSREKKERFSLILESASTNQTSMYLCASITAGKRGNQPQHFGDGTRLSIL.